One and the same sample provided the 4 T cell receptor beta chains below, sequenced in a study of T cell responses to AZD1222 COVID-19 vaccine. The assay was immunoSEQ multiplex PCR, and TCRdb's table has in-frame clones only and misses some. The sample carries about 83,000 clones, around 88% recorded once. Sequenced material: peripheral blood, taken on day 0 of AZD1222 vaccination. The receptors stem from an adult in good health.

The J gene is TRBJ2-3, the V gene TRBV11-2; 13 bases align to TRBD2. V trimming: 1 base; J trimming: 2 bases; junction bases outside the gene matches: 6. The CDR3 has 18 residues. Germline V gene sequence: CDR1 SGHAT, CDR2 FQNNGV. CDR3 DNA: TGTGCCAGCAGCTTAGGGACTAGCGGGAGTCTTACCACAGATACGCAGTATTTT. Its protein product is CASSLGTSGSLTTDTQYF. Full variable domain (missing parts from reference TRBV11-2 and TRBJ2-3): EAGVAQSPRYKIIEKRQSVAFWCNPISGHATLYWYQQILGQGPKLLIQFQNNGVVDDSQLPKDRFSAERLKGVDSTLKIQPAKLEDSAVYLCASSLGTSGSLTTDTQYFGPGTRLTVL.

In this sample, this clone turned up once. V is TRBV12-5 and J is TRBJ1-2; D is uncertain. Germline assignment: CDR1 LGHNT and CDR2 FRNRAP. The CDR3 length is 14 residues. V was shortened by 5 bases and J by 3 bases, with 13 bases between the two germline ends. This CDR3 is CASGDRSRYYGYTF. CDR3 in DNA: TGTGCTAGTGGTGACCGATCCCGGTACTATGGCTACACCTTC.

CDR3 in DNA: TGTGCCAGCTCACTATCTTCTATGACAGCCAACTATGGCTACACCTTC. It is translated as CASSLSSMTANYGYTF. The chain employs TRBV18 and TRBJ1-2; a possible D gene is TRBD1 (5 bases). V dropped 4 bases and J dropped 2 bases, with 17 bases sitting between them. From germline, CDR1 is KGHSH and CDR2 LQKENI. The CDR3 contains 16 residues.

The chain couples TRBV10-1 to TRBJ2-3, with 8 bases lining up with TRBD2. Germline V gene lookup returns CDR1 WNHNN and CDR2 SYGVQD (reference sequence). CDR3 length: 16 amino acids. After removal of 3 bases from V and 0 bases from J, the junction contained 5 bases not matched to a gene. The CDR3 region has the DNA TGCGCCAGCAGTGATCAGGCTAGCGGGAGCACAGATACGCAGTATTTT. This gives the protein CASSDQASGSTDTQYF.